This T cell receptor beta chain is drawn from a study of T cell repertoires and leukemia-associated antigens (dated by TCRdb to about 2019). Background for the entire study: Each sample yielded about 5.1 to 7 million read pairs and roughly 3.3 to 5.0 million effective reads, about 16 million effective reads overall. Using in vitro peptide stimulation of healthy T cells, the study sought to determine the antigen recognized by a TCR Vbeta21 clone earlier detected in CML patients.

CDR3 length: 13 amino acids, cysteine to phenylalanine. Solely the CDR3 DNA is kept, with 39 bases framed from the first base. Sequences SQVTM (CDR1) and ANQGSEA (CDR2) are obtained from the germline V gene. Total RNA was extracted from the cultured T cells with TRIzol reagent. 5' rapid amplification of cDNA ends (5'RACE) was the method used to amplify TCRbeta libraries from the RNA. Before sequencing, Qubit, an Agilent instrument, and quantitative PCR were used to check library concentration and integrity. A commercial service provider sequenced the qualified libraries on Illumina HiSeq or MiSeq. Concerning the study's data processing: TCR sequences in each sample were identified using MiXCR version 1.8.2. For a clone to count as qualified, its CDR3 had to be longer than four amino acids, its nucleotide length had to be in-frame, and the clone could not contain a stop codon. A read containing the complete CDR3 structure was counted as an effective read. Expanded clones were validated by RT-PCR with 24 Vbeta primers, GeneScan spectratyping, and Sanger sequencing. TCRdb's own reprocessing of the public reads used fastp at Q25 and MiXCR and kept productive beta chains. Entries are consolidated by CDR3 protein sequence, retaining the most common genes and DNA. The V and J calls here are based on TCRdb, not the publication. For this sample there are approximately 10,000 distinct CDR3 sequences; 43% appear just once. The ten most abundant clones make up over 50% of the sample.

CD3+ T cells were initially rested overnight at roughly 2.5 million cells/mL in RPMI 1640 lacking fetal bovine serum. MACS immunomagnetic beads were used according to the manufacturer's instructions to isolate CD3+ T cells from PBMCs. This clonotype occurred many times. Its recognized antigen is unknown. One end of the junction varies from germline; a read error may be responsible. What the work shows at the level of the full study, not this receptor alone: No significant differences among the four groups were observed in the numbers of Vbeta genes (approximately 60), Jbeta genes (14), VDJ rearrangements, or unique CDR3s. Direct testing of the expanded clones' antigen specificity and function was not done, and further investigation was required.

The rearranged chain carries TRBV29-1 and TRBJ1-2, and possibly TRBD1, on 5 matching bases. The sequenced sample consisted of CD3+ T cells sorted from blood and cultured. The receptor's source is a female donor in good health. The CDR3 region: CGVAGATNYGYTF. The bases are TGCGGCGTTGCTGGGGCAACTAACTATGGCTACACCTTC. This CDR3, with the reference TRBV29-1 and TRBJ1-2 proteins standing in past its ends, gives the full variable domain SAVISQKPSRDICQRGTSLTIQCQVDSQVTMMFWYRQQPGQSLTLIATANQGSEATYESGFVIDKFPISRPNLTFSTLTVSNMSPEDSSIYLCGVAGATNYGYTFGSGTRLTVV.